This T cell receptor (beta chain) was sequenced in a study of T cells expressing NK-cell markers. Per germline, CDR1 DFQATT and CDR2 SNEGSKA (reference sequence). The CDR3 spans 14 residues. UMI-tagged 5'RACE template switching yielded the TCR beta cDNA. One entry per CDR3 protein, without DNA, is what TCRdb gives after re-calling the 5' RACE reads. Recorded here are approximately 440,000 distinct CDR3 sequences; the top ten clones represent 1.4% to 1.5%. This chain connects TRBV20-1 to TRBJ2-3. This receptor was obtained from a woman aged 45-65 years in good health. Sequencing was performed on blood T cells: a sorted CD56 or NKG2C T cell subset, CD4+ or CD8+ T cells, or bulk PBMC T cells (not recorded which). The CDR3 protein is CSGWGFPTTDTQYF.